The 24 T cell receptor beta chains below all came from one sample that was sequenced in a study of cytomegalovirus exposure and HLA in healthy donors. Use of 60 Vbeta and 13 Jbeta primers characterized the PCR. Data came from immunoSEQ multiplex PCR; TCRdb stores just in-frame clones and leaves some out. Of more than 85,000 clones in the sample, 69% were seen once. Material for sequencing was PBMCs. These receptors all stem from a woman in her sixties or seventies in good health and CMV-seropositive.

The CDR3 DNA sequence: TGTGCCAGCAGCGGTCCGGGCGGGGGGAGGAGAGGAGATACGCAGTATTTT. Residues: CASSGPGGGRRGDTQYF. V is TRBV13 and J is TRBJ2-3, with TRBD2 matching 8 bases. V was pared by 5 bases and J by 5 bases, with 15 bases of the junction left unmatched. The CDR3 spans 17 residues. Germline V gene lookup returns CDR1 PRHDT and CDR2 FYEKMQ (reference sequence).

V and J are TRBV29-1 and TRBJ1-1; 7 nucleotides align to TRBD1. Germline CDR1 reads SQVTM; CDR2 reads ANQGSEA. The CDR3 extends over 13 amino acids. The trim removed 5 bases at V and 2 bases at J, leaving 5 bases unmatched. The DNA for the CDR3 is TGCAGCGTTAGGGACAGAGCAAACACTGAAGCTTTCTTT. Protein sequence: CSVRDRANTEAFF.

V is TRBV5-6 and J is TRBJ2-7; D ambiguous. There are 11 residues in the CDR3. The ends were cut back, 2 bases at V and 4 bases at J, with 4 bases in the middle. Germline values: CDR1 SGHDT, CDR2 YYEEEE. CDR3 sequence (DNA): TGTGCCAGCAGCTTCGGTTACGAGCAGTACTTC. This translates into CASSFGYEQYF. The full variable domain, its missing parts supplied by reference TRBV5-6 and TRBJ2-7, is DAGVTQSPTHLIKTRGQQVTLRCSPKSGHDTVSWYQQALGQGPQFIFQYYEEEERQRGNFPDRFSGHQFPNYSSELNVNALLLGDSALYLCASSFGYEQYFGPGTRLTVT.

This clone appeared a single time. DNA for the CDR3: TGTGCCTGGGCAGGACAGGGGGGACAGCCCCAGCATTTT. Its translation: CAWAGQGGQPQHF. This chain joins TRBV30 and TRBJ1-5; the match to TRBD1 covers 10 bases. The CDR3 consists of 13 residues. With 5 bases clipped from V and 7 bases from J, the junction kept 5 bases outside the gene matches. In germline, CDR1 is GTSNPN, CDR2 SVGIG (reference sequence). Complete variable domain (other parts from reference TRBV30 and TRBJ1-5): SQTIHQWPATLVQPVGSPLSLECTVEGTSNPNLYWYRQAAGRGLQLLFYSVGIGQISSEVPQNLSASRPQDRQFILSSKKLLLSDSGFYLCAWAGQGGQPQHFGDGTRLSIL.

The chain employs TRBV5-1 and TRBJ1-2; D possibly corresponds to TRBD1 (5 bases). Germline lookup yields CDR1 SGHRS and CDR2 YFSETQ. CDR3 size: 12 residues. With 2 bases removed from V and 8 bases from J, the gap between germline ends came to 10 bases. The CDR3 nucleotides are TGCGCCAGCAGCTTAGGGGTAGGGGGCTACACCTTC. Translating it yields CASSLGVGGYTF.

The rearrangement joins TRBV2 to TRBJ2-3, with D perhaps TRBD1 (6 bases). The V end was cut by 5 bases, the J end by 5 bases, with 20 bases between. CDR1 is SNHLY, CDR2 FYNNEI, per germline. The CDR3 spans 16 residues. The CDR3 nucleotides read TGTGCCAGCAGTTCTTTGGGGTCTTCAGGGGTAGATACGCAGTATTTT. Translating it yields CASSSLGSSGVDTQYF.

The chain employs TRBV2 and TRBJ2-3; 10 positions match TRBD2. Germline V gives CDR1 SNHLY, CDR2 FYNNEI. The V and J ends lost 6 bases and 1 base, in that order; junction bases with no gene match: 16. The CDR3 is 19 amino acids. For the CDR3, the DNA is TGTGCCAGCAGCCCGCCATGGGGAGCGGGGGGGCCGGGCACAGATACGCAGTATTTT. Translated: CASSPPWGAGGPGTDTQYF. The whole variable domain, remainder taken from reference TRBV2 and TRBJ2-3, is EPEVTQTPSHQVTQMGQEVILRCVPISNHLYFYWYRQILGQKVEFLVSFYNNEISEKSEIFDDQFSVERPDGSNFTLKIRSTKLEDSAMYFCASSPPWGAGGPGTDTQYFGPGTRLTVL.

The chain uses TRBV6-4 and TRBJ1-1; perhaps TRBD1 as D (5 bases). Germline V gene sequence: CDR1 MRHNA, CDR2 SNTAGT. The length of the CDR3 is 15 residues. V was clipped by 0 bases and J by 6 bases, with 14 bases between them. CDR3 DNA: TGTGCCAGCAGTGACTCGATAGGGACGGGGGCTGAAGCTTTCTTT. Translation: CASSDSIGTGAEAFF.

The chain employs TRBV19 and TRBJ1-2; unclear D gene. This CDR3 has 10 amino acids. CDR1 and CDR2 from the germline V gene are LNHDA and SQIVND (reference sequence). With 6 bases removed from V and 7 bases from J, the gap between germline ends came to 6 bases. CDR3 region: CASSGVGYTF. The CDR3 DNA reads as TGTGCCAGTAGCGGGGTTGGCTACACCTTC.

This clone occurred a few times. This sequence joins TRBV6-5 and TRBJ2-6; tentatively, D is TRBD2 (5 bases). CDR1 and CDR2 (germline): MNHEY, SVGAGI. Deletions cut 7 bases from V and 4 bases from J, with 11 bases between. CDR3 length: 14 residues. CDR3 region: CASTRARGANVLTF. The CDR3 region has the DNA TGTGCCAGCACGCGGGCGCGGGGGGCCAACGTCCTGACTTTC.

This clone came up a few times. This chain joins TRBV5-6 and TRBJ2-7; TRBD2 might be the D (5 bases). Looked up from germline, CDR1 is SGHDT and CDR2 is YYEEEE. The CDR3 has 15 amino acids. V shed 0 bases and J shed 2 bases, with 12 bases lying between them. CDR3 coding DNA: TGTGCCAGCAGCTTGGTCGGGGAATCCCCCTACGAGCAGTACTTC. Translated, it gives CASSLVGESPYEQYF.

This chain connects TRBV5-4 to TRBJ1-2, with 12 bases lining up with TRBD1. After removal of 2 bases from V and 4 bases from J, the junction contained 3 bases not matched to a gene. The CDR3 is 15 residues long. Germline V gene data show CDR1 as SGHNT and CDR2 as YYREEE (reference sequence). CDR3 sequence reads: CASSFGTGGVYGYTF. The CDR3 region has the DNA TGTGCCAGCAGCTTCGGGACAGGGGGCGTCTATGGCTACACCTTC.

The chain recombines TRBV6-5 with TRBJ1-2; maybe TRBD1 (5 bases). The CDR3 consists of 12 residues. The V end was cut by 4 bases, the J end by 5 bases, with 8 bases between. Germline V CDR1 and CDR2: MNHEY, SVGAGI. For the CDR3, the DNA is TGTGCCAGCAGTTTGGGGGGATATGGCTACACCTTC. Translation: CASSLGGYGYTF.

V gene TRBV19 combines with J gene TRBJ1-2; D not certain. Deletions cut 4 bases from V and 4 bases from J, with 16 bases between. Germline values: CDR1 LNHDA, CDR2 SQIVND (reference sequence). The CDR3 runs 15 residues. The CDR3 sequence is CASSTQNYGGYGYTF. The CDR3 DNA is TGTGCCAGTAGTACCCAAAATTACGGTGGCTATGGCTACACCTTC. Full variable domain (rest looked up from reference TRBV19 and TRBJ1-2): DGGITQSPKYLFRKEGQNVTLSCEQNLNHDAMYWYRQDPGQGLRLIYYSQIVNDFQKGDIAEGYSVSREKKESFPLTVTSAQKNPTAFYLCASSTQNYGGYGYTFGSGTRLTVV.

This clone was detected only a few times. This chain links TRBV7-3 with TRBJ2-5; 8 nucleotides line up with TRBD2. This CDR3 is built from 14 residues. J lost 7 bases, V lost 2 bases, and 6 bases had no gene match. Germline values: CDR1 SGHTA, CDR2 FQGTGA. CDR3 coding DNA: TGTGCCAGCAGCTTATTTAGCGGGGACGGGACCCAGTACTTC. Its translation is CASSLFSGDGTQYF. The variable domain in full, completed from reference TRBV7-3 and TRBJ2-5, reads GAGVSQTPSNKVTEKGKYVELRCDPISGHTALYWYRQSLGQGPEFLIYFQGTGAADDSGLPNDRFFAVRPEGSVSTLKIQRTERGDSAVYLCASSLFSGDGTQYFGPGTRLLVL.

This chain uses TRBV29-1 with TRBJ2-5; 7 bases align to TRBD1. CDR1 SQVTM and CDR2 ANQGSEA come from the germline V gene. Trimming at V came to 8 bases and at J to 1 base, leaving 7 bases not matched to a gene. CDR3 length: 13 amino acids. The chain's CDR3 is CSLLGTAQETQYF. CDR3 DNA sequence: TGCAGCCTACTTGGGACAGCCCAAGAGACCCAGTACTTC.

This chain links TRBV5-6 with TRBJ1-6; the D is unclear. CDR1 and CDR2 from the germline V gene are SGHDT and YYEEEE. V lost 0 bases and J 7 bases, leaving 14 bases between the germline ends. CDR3 length: 16 amino acids. The CDR3, as DNA: TGTGCCAGCAGCTTGGGCCCTAATGTGAGAAATTCACCCCTCCACTTT. It specifies CASSLGPNVRNSPLHF.

The chain combines TRBV5-1 with TRBJ2-2; TRBD1 agrees at 7 bases. The V segment lost 4 bases and the J segment 5 bases; nucleotides outside the gene matches: 5. Germline V lookup: CDR1 SGHRS, CDR2 YFSETQ. The CDR3 totals 14 residues. DNA for the CDR3: TGCGCCAGCAGCCCGGGACAGAGTACCGGGGAGCTGTTTTTT. Its protein product is CASSPGQSTGELFF.

The chain joins TRBV18 to TRBJ1-5, with D possibly TRBD1 on 5 matching bases. The V gene's germline CDR1 is KGHSH and CDR2 LQKENI. The CDR3 has 13 residues. The ends were cut back, 9 bases at V and 4 bases at J, with 13 bases in the middle. The chain's CDR3 is CASTVGGNQPQHF. In DNA form, the CDR3 reads TGTGCCAGTACCGTCGGGGGAAATCAGCCCCAGCATTTT.

This chain uses TRBV4-1 with TRBJ2-7, with 9 positions matching TRBD1. CDR3 length: 17 amino acids. V trimming: 3 bases; J trimming: 3 bases; junction bases outside the gene matches: 12. Germline CDR1 is MGHRA and CDR2 is YSYEKL. The CDR3 protein is CASSHLPRTGEIYEQYF. The CDR3 nucleotides are TGCGCCAGCAGCCACCTCCCTAGGACAGGGGAAATCTACGAGCAGTACTTC.

This chain joins TRBV1 and TRBJ1-2; the table's D gene call, TRBD1, was not cross checked with the DNA. TRBV1 is labeled a pseudogene. This CDR3 is built from 16 residues. The DNA of the CDR3 is TGCACCAGCAGCCAAGGTTGGACAGGGCTTTTTGGGGGCTACACCTTC. It is translated as CTSSQGWTGLFGGYTF.

J is TRBJ1-1 and V is TRBV18; no definite D call. Trimming took 3 bases from V and 10 from J, leaving 24 bases between them. The CDR3 contains 16 residues. Germline V CDR1 and CDR2: KGHSH, LQKENI. CDR3 DNA sequence: TGTGCCAGCTCACCGATACCAGGAACCGGGCCTGGGAGAGCTTTCTTT. It translates to CASSPIPGTGPGRAFF.

The CDR3 loop reads CASSADSGQPNYGYTF. The CDR3 region has the DNA TGTGCCAGCAGTGCCGACTCAGGACAGCCTAACTATGGCTACACCTTC. V and J are TRBV25-1 and TRBJ1-2; perhaps TRBD1 as D (6 bases). With 4 bases removed from V and 0 bases from J, the gap between germline ends came to 15 bases. Germline V gene lookup returns CDR1 MGHDK and CDR2 SYGVNS. The CDR3 consists of 16 residues.

This clone was recorded a few times. The V and J genes are TRBV4-2 and TRBJ1-4; D is undetermined. This CDR3 is 15 amino acids long. The V and J ends lost 0 bases and 3 bases respectively, with 8 bases between them. The germline CDR1 and CDR2 sequences are LGHNA and YNFKEQ. The chain's CDR3 is CASSQDNQANEKLFF. The CDR3 coding sequence is TGTGCCAGCAGCCAAGATAATCAGGCTAATGAAAAACTGTTTTTT.